These 25 T cell receptor beta chains came from one sample sequenced in a study of cytomegalovirus exposure and HLA in healthy donors. Produced via immunoSEQ multiplex PCR; TCRdb's table is partial and in-frame only. This sample has hundreds of thousands of clones, with around 89% found just once. Material: PBMCs. The receptor set was obtained from a woman between 18 and 30 years old in good health and CMV-seronegative.

This clone was seen only once. The V gene is TRBV5-6, the J gene TRBJ1-2, with 8 bases aligning to TRBD1. There are 16 residues in the CDR3. The germline CDR1 and CDR2 sequences are SGHDT and YYEEEE. V was pared by 4 bases and J by 4 bases, with 12 bases of the junction left unmatched. The CDR3 DNA reads as TGTGCCAGCAGCGCGGCTGCCGGGACAGGCGTCTATGGCTACACCTTC. This codes for CASSAAAGTGVYGYTF.

The V gene is TRBV27, the J gene TRBJ2-7; 12 bases line up with TRBD2. The V and J ends lost 6 bases and 4 bases, in that order; junction bases with no gene match: 4. Germline V CDR1 and CDR2: MNHEY, SMNVEV (reference sequence). The CDR3 runs 14 residues. The chain's CDR3 is CASRASGREYEQYF. The CDR3 DNA is TGTGCCAGCAGAGCTAGCGGGAGGGAGTACGAGCAGTACTTC.

CDR3 sequence reads: CASSFVTGREETQYF. The CDR3 DNA follows: TGTGCCAGCAGCTTCGTTACCGGGAGGGAAGAGACCCAGTACTTC. This chain connects TRBV7-2 to TRBJ2-5; TRBD2 matches 8 bases. Germline lookup yields CDR1 SGHTA and CDR2 FQGNSA. After removal of 3 bases from V and 3 bases from J, the junction contained 6 bases not matched to a gene. CDR3 length equals 15 residues.

This chain links TRBV1 with TRBJ2-5; the D segment call TRBD2 is taken from the table without a DNA check. TRBV1 is listed as a pseudogene. The CDR3 has 15 residues. CDR3 DNA sequence: TGCACCAGCAGCGACGGACTAGCGGGAAAAGAGACCCAGTACTTC. It encodes CTSSDGLAGKETQYF.

This clone appeared a single time. The rearrangement joins TRBV7-8 to TRBJ1-5; possible D gene TRBD1, 5 bases. Looked up from germline, CDR1 is SGHVS and CDR2 is FQNEAQ. The CDR3 has 15 residues. The V end lost 1 base, the J end lost 8 bases, and 15 bases lay between the germline ends. In DNA form, the CDR3 reads TGTGCCAGCAGCTTAGGGGGACTGGGCATCGAGCCCCAGCATTTT. This codes for CASSLGGLGIEPQHF.

V and J are TRBV4-1 and TRBJ2-7; D perhaps matches TRBD1 (6 bases). There are 14 residues in the CDR3. V was clipped by 1 base and J by 4 bases, with 11 bases between them. Germline V gene lookup returns CDR1 MGHRA and CDR2 YSYEKL. CDR3 nucleotides: TGCGCCAGCAGCCAAGGGGGGCAGGGTTACGAGCAGTACTTC. Its translation: CASSQGGQGYEQYF.

This clone was counted a few times. In nucleotides, the CDR3 is TGTGCCAGCACCGGCGGGGGGCTGAACACTGAAGCTTTCTTT. This encodes CASTGGGLNTEAFF. The chain links TRBV28 to TRBJ1-1, with D perhaps matching TRBD1 (6 bases). This CDR3 contains 14 residues. Trimming cost V 7 bases and J 0 bases, with 12 bases left between them. Germline lookup yields CDR1 MDHEN and CDR2 SYDVKM.

The rearrangement links TRBV18 to TRBJ2-7, with D possibly matching TRBD2 (7 bases). Germline V CDR1 and CDR2: KGHSH, LQKENI. V gave up 2 bases and J gave up 7 bases, with 18 bases separating them. The CDR3 length is 15 residues. The CDR3 protein is CASSPGTGRAREQYF. CDR3 in DNA: TGTGCCAGCTCACCAGGAACAGGGAGGGCTAGGGAGCAGTACTTC.

V and J are TRBV7-2 and TRBJ2-7, with D possibly TRBD2 on 6 matching bases. Germline CDR1 is SGHTA and CDR2 is FQGNSA. V shed 1 base and J shed 4 bases, with 23 bases lying between them. The CDR3 is 18 residues long. This CDR3 is CASSLEPRRAGRPYEQYF. For the CDR3, the DNA is TGTGCCAGCAGCTTAGAACCCCGGCGGGCGGGGCGCCCATACGAGCAGTACTTC.

The rearrangement uses TRBV18 and TRBJ2-7; 7 bases line up with TRBD2. This CDR3 is built from 13 residues. V dropped 3 bases and J dropped 6; count of bases not matched to a gene: 5. Germline CDR1 KGHSH, CDR2 LQKENI. The CDR3 DNA reads TGTGCCAGCTCACCGCTGCGGGAGTCCGAGCAGTACTTC. Residues: CASSPLRESEQYF.

The chain recombines TRBV29-1 with TRBJ2-5; no firm D call. Germline V gene lookup returns CDR1 SQVTM and CDR2 ANQGSEA. The CDR3 has 16 amino acids. Trimming removed 4 bases at V and 4 bases at J, with 22 bases between. CDR3 loop: CSVVVVESSSRETQYF. CDR3 nucleotides: TGCAGCGTTGTGGTAGTTGAGTCCTCATCTCGAGAGACCCAGTACTTC. The full variable domain, in which reference TRBV29-1 and TRBJ2-5 provide the parts outside the CDR3, is SAVISQKPSRDICQRGTSLTIQCQVDSQVTMMFWYRQQPGQSLTLIATANQGSEATYESGFVIDKFPISRPNLTFSTLTVSNMSPEDSSIYLCSVVVVESSSRETQYFGPGTRLLVL.

The chain has TRBV10-3 and TRBJ2-1; 7 nucleotides line up with TRBD1. The CDR3 is 15 amino acids. Germline CDR1 reads ENHRY; CDR2 reads SYGVKD. V lost 3 bases and J lost 9; bases outside the gene matches: 11. In nucleotides, the CDR3 is TGTGCCATCAGTGACTCTGCAGGGGGTGGTAGTGAGCAGTTCTTC. This codes for CAISDSAGGGSEQFF.

The CDR3 nucleotides read TGTGCCAGCAGCTTAAAACTAGCGGGAGCCAACCAAGAGACCCAGTACTTC. This sequence encodes CASSLKLAGANQETQYF. The rearrangement uses TRBV5-6 and TRBJ2-5; TRBD2 matches at 11 bases. The V gene end was trimmed by 2 bases and the J gene end by 0 bases; junction bases not matched to a gene: 6. In germline, CDR1 is SGHDT, CDR2 YYEEEE. CDR3 size: 17 residues.

This chain uses TRBV9 with TRBJ2-3, with 12 bases lining up with TRBD2. Germline CDR1 and CDR2: SGDLS and YYNGEE. Losses at the gene ends were 5 bases for V and 4 bases for J; bases not matched to a gene: 11. This CDR3 has 17 residues. Here the CDR3 reads CASSRSALAGGSDTQYF. The CDR3 nucleotides are TGTGCCAGCAGTAGATCCGCACTAGCGGGAGGATCAGATACGCAGTATTTT.

This rearrangement joins TRBV2 to TRBJ2-7; D is ambiguous. V lost 0 bases and J 6 bases, leaving 6 bases between the germline ends. This CDR3 is built from 12 residues. Germline CDR1 SNHLY, CDR2 FYNNEI. CDR3 nucleotides: TGTGCCAGCAGTGAAGCTACAACCGAGCAGTACTTC. It yields the protein CASSEATTEQYF.

The chain links TRBV18 to TRBJ1-5; D might be TRBD1 (5 bases). Looked up from germline, CDR1 is KGHSH and CDR2 is LQKENI. V gave up 2 bases and J gave up 6 bases, with 8 bases separating them. There are 13 residues in the CDR3. CDR3 loop: CASSPSQGQPQHF. The CDR3 region has the DNA TGTGCCAGCTCACCAAGCCAGGGTCAGCCCCAGCATTTT.

Only one count was recorded for this clone. The chain recombines TRBV7-2 with TRBJ2-3, with TRBD2 matching 9 bases. Trimming cost V 6 bases and J 4 bases; bases outside gene matches: 14. Germline V CDR1 and CDR2: SGHTA, FQGNSA. The CDR3 sequence is 17 residues long. Here the CDR3 DNA reads TGTGCCAGCAGTCCCGGGCCGGGTAGCGGGAGTCCAGATACGCAGTATTTT. Its protein product is CASSPGPGSGSPDTQYF.

Only one count was recorded for this clone. V gene TRBV6-5 combines with J gene TRBJ2-7, with TRBD2 matching over 8 bases. The CDR3 sequence is 15 residues long. Germline CDR1 MNHEY, CDR2 SVGAGI. The junction had 11 bases not matched to a gene; V was cut back by 6 bases and J by 4 bases. CDR3 in DNA: TGTGCCAGCAGGAAGTACAGCGGGGGTTCATACGAGCAGTACTTC. Protein: CASRKYSGGSYEQYF.

V is TRBV28 and J is TRBJ2-7; 9 bases fit TRBD1. V gave up 5 bases and J gave up 4 bases; unmatched junction bases: 12. The germline V gene has CDR1 MDHEN and CDR2 SYDVKM. This CDR3 has 16 amino acids. The CDR3, as DNA: TGTGCCAGCAGTCGTACCGACGGGACAGGGTATTACGAGCAGTACTTC. It yields the protein CASSRTDGTGYYEQYF.

The V call is TRBV28, the J call TRBJ2-7, with a possible D match to TRBD2 (5 bases). The CDR3 is 14 amino acids. Germline V lookup: CDR1 MDHEN, CDR2 SYDVKM. The V gene lost 7 bases and the J gene lost 1 base, with 14 bases spanning the gap. CDR3 bases: TGTGCCAGCATCCCCCGGGGTGGGTCCTACGAGCAGTACTTC. It encodes CASIPRGGSYEQYF.

The CDR3 region has the DNA TGTGCCAGCAGTGAAGAGACAGGGGTCACTGAAGCTTTCTTT. Translated: CASSEETGVTEAFF. The chain uses TRBV2 and TRBJ1-1; 8 nucleotides agree with TRBD1. The CDR3 is 14 residues long. Germline assignment: CDR1 SNHLY and CDR2 FYNNEI. V lost 1 base and J lost 4; bases outside the gene matches: 2.

The chain carries TRBV25-1 and TRBJ2-2, with TRBD1 matching over 8 bases. There are 14 residues in the CDR3. V was clipped by 10 bases and J by 5 bases; unmatched bases: 9. Germline loops: CDR1 MGHDK, CDR2 SYGVNS. The CDR3 spells CAISTGEGTGELFF. CDR3 nucleotides: TGTGCCATTTCGACAGGGGAAGGTACCGGGGAGCTGTTTTTT.

The chain couples TRBV28 to TRBJ2-7, with 8 nucleotides matching TRBD2. CDR3 length: 15 amino acids. The trim removed 6 bases at V and 1 base at J, leaving 8 bases unmatched. Germline V gives CDR1 MDHEN, CDR2 SYDVKM. CDR3 bases: TGTGCCAGCAGGCCACCGGGACTAGTTTCCTACGAGCAGTACTTC. Amino acid sequence: CASRPPGLVSYEQYF. The variable domain in full, completed from reference TRBV28 and TRBJ2-7, reads DVKVTQSSRYLVKRTGEKVFLECVQDMDHENMFWYRQDPGLGLRLIYFSYDVKMKEKGDIPEGYSVSREKKERFSLILESASTNQTSMYLCASRPPGLVSYEQYFGPGTRLTVT.

The V call is TRBV7-2, the J call TRBJ2-7; the D gene is possibly TRBD2 (6 bases). This CDR3 has 15 amino acids. Per the germline V gene, CDR1 is SGHTA and CDR2 is FQGNSA. Trimming pared 4 bases from V and 3 bases from J, leaving 16 bases between. The CDR3 region is CASSSAGTLNYEQYF. In DNA form, the CDR3 reads TGTGCCAGCAGCTCTGCCGGGACTCTGAACTACGAGCAGTACTTC.

The V call is TRBV7-9, the J call TRBJ2-5, with TRBD1 identical over 10 bases. This CDR3 region has 15 residues. V lost 5 bases and J lost 3; bases outside the gene matches: 6. Germline V gene lookup returns CDR1 SEHNR and CDR2 FQNEAQ (reference sequence). The CDR3 sequence is CASSRGQGVEETQYF. In DNA, the CDR3 is TGTGCCAGCAGCAGAGGACAGGGGGTTGAAGAGACCCAGTACTTC.